This T cell receptor beta chain was recovered during a study of molecular identifiers for immune sequencing clone quantification. Between the trimmed V and J ends, which lost 5 bases and 7 bases, there was a span of 15 bases. The CDR3 is 15 amino acids. Germline-derived CDR1 and CDR2 are MDHEN and SYDVKM. Making the bulk TCR libraries relied on previously described methods and listed TCR primers. TCRdb reprocessed the PCR reads via MiXCR and lists one record per CDR3 protein. Among roughly 100,000 distinct CDR3 sequences listed, 35% were seen once. V usage is TRBV28 and J usage is TRBJ1-6, with D possibly being TRBD1 (5 bases). The sample taken for sequencing was naive CD8+ T cells from blood, with Jurkat cell RNA spiked in. Subset reported: FACS-sorted CD8+CD4-CCR7+CD45RA+ naive T cells. The receptor was derived from a human donor in good health. Some libraries in this study had Jurkat cell RNA spiked in. The CDR3 region is CASSPGGGLNSPLHF. CDR3 coding DNA: TGTGCCAGCAGTCCAGGTGGGGGGTTGAATTCACCCCTCCACTTT.